Listed below are T cell receptor beta chains from one sample, sequenced in a study of regulatory T cells in long-lasting Graves disease. TCRdb reprocessed the multiplex PCR reads with MiXCR, giving one entry per CDR3 protein. Of more than 300,000 distinct CDR3 sequences listed, roughly a fifth were seen once; the top ten hold over 25%. The source was peripheral blood mononuclear cells (PBMCs), collected when the disease was refractory, from a patient treated with antithyroid drugs. Receptors originate from a female donor with Graves disease. CDR3s include the opening cysteine and the closing phenylalanine or tryptophan. The order of the fields is V gene, D gene, clone size, J gene, CDR3 DNA, CDR3 protein. D genes are given only for firm matches. Expanded clones get a size class; other rows say once, few or many, or leave the size out.

V: TRBV18; D: TRBD1; size: -; J: TRBJ1-6; DNA: TGTGCCAGCTCACTTGGACAGGGGGCTTGGAATTCACCCCTCCACTTT; CDR3: CASSLGQGAWNSPLHF
V: TRBV11-3; D: -; size: many; J: TRBJ1-6; DNA: TGTGCCAGCAGCTTACCCCCCAGACAGCGCTATAATTCACCCCTCCACTTT; CDR3: CASSLPPRQRYNSPLHF
V: TRBV28; D: -; size: many; J: TRBJ2-7; DNA: TGTGCCAGCAGTACCTGGGCCTCCTCCTACGAGCAGTACTTC; CDR3: CASSTWASSYEQYF
V: TRBV6-1; D: -; size: many; J: TRBJ2-7; DNA: TGTGCCAGCAGTGATAGAGAGTTCCGCGAGCAGTACTTC; CDR3: CASSDREFREQYF
V: TRBV28; D: -; size: many; J: TRBJ1-1; DNA: TGTGCCAGCAGCTTAGGAGGGAACACTGAAGCTTTCTTT; CDR3: CASSLGGNTEAFF
V: TRBV12-5; D: -; size: few; J: TRBJ2-2; DNA: TGTGCTAGCGAGGAAGGGTTAGGGCGGAACACCGGGGAGCTGTTTTTT; CDR3: CASEEGLGRNTGELFF
V: TRBV28; D: TRBD2; size: many; J: TRBJ2-5; DNA: TGTGCCAGCAGCCGCTTTAGCGGGAGAGAGGTGACCCAGTACTTC; CDR3: CASSRFSGREVTQYF
V: TRBV6-1; D: TRBD1; size: many; J: TRBJ1-2; DNA: TGTGCCAGCAGTCCACAGGGGATTGCTAACTATGGCTACACCTTC; CDR3: CASSPQGIANYGYTF
V: TRBV30; D: -; size: many; J: TRBJ1-5; DNA: TGTGCCTGGGAACAGTCACCAAATCAGCCCCAGCATTTT; CDR3: CAWEQSPNQPQHF
V: TRBV7-2; D: -; size: many; J: TRBJ1-2; DNA: TGTGCCAGCAGCTTAAATCACTATGGCTACACCTTC; CDR3: CASSLNHYGYTF
V: TRBV5-1; D: TRBD1; size: few; J: TRBJ2-7; DNA: TGCGCCAGCAGCCCGAAACAGGGGACCTACGAGCAGTACTTC; CDR3: CASSPKQGTYEQYF
V: TRBV28; D: -; size: many; J: TRBJ2-5; DNA: TGTGCCAGCAGTTCTACAGGGATGGGGGAGACCCAGTACTTC; CDR3: CASSSTGMGETQYF
V: TRBV5-1; D: TRBD1; size: few; J: TRBJ1-2; DNA: TGCGCCAGCAGCGGGGGACAGGGCGTGGGCTACACCTTC; CDR3: CASSGGQGVGYTF
V: TRBV9; D: -; size: -; J: TRBJ2-2; DNA: TGTGCCAGCAGCGTAGAGGCAGGAGGACGCGGGGAGCTGTTTTTT; CDR3: CASSVEAGGRGELFF
V: TRBV4-1; D: -; size: few; J: TRBJ1-1; DNA: TGCGCCAGCAGCCACCAGGGGCCCAGTCAAGCTTTCTTT; CDR3: CASSHQGPSQAFF
V: TRBV19; D: -; size: -; J: TRBJ1-2; DNA: TGTGCCAGTAGTCCCCGGGGAAGCGACGGCTACACCTTC; CDR3: CASSPRGSDGYTF
V: TRBV9; D: -; size: -; J: TRBJ1-2; DNA: TGTGCCAGCAGCGTTGGACAGAGCTTTGGCTACACCTTC; CDR3: CASSVGQSFGYTF
V: TRBV5-1; D: -; size: few; J: TRBJ2-7; DNA: TGCGCCAGCAGCTTGGGAGGGACATACTCCTACGAGCAGTACTTC; CDR3: CASSLGGTYSYEQYF
V: TRBV9; D: -; size: few; J: TRBJ2-6; DNA: TGTGCCAGCAGCGTAGAGGTGGGGGGGGCCAACGTCCTGACTTTC; CDR3: CASSVEVGGANVLTF
V: TRBV29-1; D: TRBD2; size: -; J: TRBJ2-1; DNA: TGCAGCGGTAGACTAGCGGGGGAAAACAATGAGCAGTTCTTC; CDR3: CSGRLAGENNEQFF
V: TRBV13; D: -; size: many; J: TRBJ2-4; DNA: TGTGCCAGCAGTTTAAAGGGAGCCAAAAACATTCAGTACTTC; CDR3: CASSLKGAKNIQYF
V: TRBV11-2; D: -; size: many; J: TRBJ2-5; DNA: TGTGCCAGCAGCTTAGGCCTGTACCAAGAGACCCAGTACTTC; CDR3: CASSLGLYQETQYF
V: TRBV5-6; D: -; size: few; J: TRBJ1-5; DNA: TGTGCCAGCAGCTTTGGGGGGGTTCATAGCAATCAGCCCCAGCATTTT; CDR3: CASSFGGVHSNQPQHF
V: TRBV2; D: TRBD1; size: many; J: TRBJ1-2; DNA: TGTGCCAGCAGACCTCCCGTAGACAGGGTGGCTGGCTACACCTTC; CDR3: CASRPPVDRVAGYTF
V: TRBV5-1; D: TRBD1; size: -; J: TRBJ2-7; DNA: TGCGCCAGCAGCTTGGAAGGGACAGGGATCGCCTACGAGCAGTACTTC; CDR3: CASSLEGTGIAYEQYF
V: TRBV3-1; D: -; size: many; J: TRBJ1-2; DNA: TGTGCCAGCAGCCCCCCCGGCTATGGCTACACCTTC; CDR3: CASSPPGYGYTF
V: TRBV12-3/TRBV12-4; D: TRBD1; size: many; J: TRBJ1-5; DNA: TGTGCCAGCAGGAAAGGGACAGTGTATCAGCCCCAGCATTTT; CDR3: CASRKGTVYQPQHF
V: TRBV9; D: -; size: few; J: TRBJ2-2; DNA: TGTGCCAGCAGCGTAGCGGGACAGAACACCGGGGAGCTGTTTTTT; CDR3: CASSVAGQNTGELFF
V: TRBV12-3/TRBV12-4; D: TRBD1; size: many; J: TRBJ2-2; DNA: TGTGCCAGCAACCCGAGGGGGCGTCCAAGCGGGGAGCTGTTTTTT; CDR3: CASNPRGRPSGELFF
V: TRBV10-3; D: -; size: -; J: TRBJ1-4; DNA: TGTGCCACCGCCGCAGGGGAGGTTGAAAAACTGTTTTTT; CDR3: CATAAGEVEKLFF
V: TRBV24-1; D: TRBD1; size: few; J: TRBJ1-3; DNA: TGTGCCACCAGTGGAGGGACAGGATCTGGAAACACCATATATTTT; CDR3: CATSGGTGSGNTIYF
V: TRBV11-1; D: TRBD2; size: many; J: TRBJ2-7; DNA: TGTGCCAGCAGCCGCGAGGGGACTAGCGGCTACGAGCAGTACTTC; CDR3: CASSREGTSGYEQYF
V: TRBV11-2; D: -; size: -; J: TRBJ1-4; DNA: TGTGCCAGCAGATTTTTAAGGTCGCGGCAGAATGAAAAACTGTTTTTT; CDR3: CASRFLRSRQNEKLFF
V: TRBV28; D: -; size: many; J: TRBJ2-7; DNA: TGTGCCAGCAGTTTAAGGGGGTATGTCCGTAGCTCCTACGAGCAGTACTTC; CDR3: CASSLRGYVRSSYEQYF
V: TRBV10-2; D: TRBD2; size: once; J: TRBJ2-2; DNA: TGCGCCAGCAGTGAGTCCGGACTAGCGGGAGGGATCGGGGAGCTGTTTTTT; CDR3: CASSESGLAGGIGELFF
V: TRBV7-9; D: -; size: few; J: TRBJ2-5; DNA: TGTGCCAGCAGCTCAGGGACCTTAATGCGAGAGACCCAGTACTTC; CDR3: CASSSGTLMRETQYF
V: TRBV12-5; D: TRBD2; size: many; J: TRBJ2-5; DNA: TGTGCTAGTCAAGCGGGGGCTCGAGGGACCCAGTACTTC; CDR3: CASQAGARGTQYF
V: TRBV6-2/TRBV6-3; D: -; size: many; J: TRBJ1-1; DNA: TGTGCCAGCAGGACAGGTTCTGAAGGAGCTTTCTTT; CDR3: CASRTGSEGAFF
V: TRBV29-1; D: -; size: many; J: TRBJ2-7; DNA: TGCAGCGTATCACAGGGAGTAGGTCCCTACGAGCAGTACTTC; CDR3: CSVSQGVGPYEQYF
V: TRBV20-1; D: -; size: many; J: TRBJ1-2; DNA: TGCAGTGCTAGAGCTCCCCCGGGGGGGGATAACTATGGCTACACCTTC; CDR3: CSARAPPGGDNYGYTF
V: TRBV2; D: -; size: -; J: TRBJ1-2; DNA: TGTGCCACCCTTTACTATGGCTACACCTTC; CDR3: CATLYYGYTF
V: TRBV20-1; D: -; size: -; J: TRBJ2-7; DNA: TGCAGTGCGCCTAAGGGGACTTCCTACGAGCAGTACTTC; CDR3: CSAPKGTSYEQYF
V: TRBV9; D: -; size: few; J: TRBJ1-2; DNA: TGTGCCAGCAGCGTAGGTGGTGGTACTTATTCCACTTATGGCTACACCTTC; CDR3: CASSVGGGTYSTYGYTF
V: TRBV11-2; D: -; size: many; J: TRBJ1-2; DNA: TGTGCCAGCAGCTCCACGCGGCACCGGGGCGGCTACACCTTC; CDR3: CASSSTRHRGGYTF
V: TRBV6-1; D: -; size: -; J: TRBJ2-7; DNA: TGTGCCAGCAGTCCTAACGGTTACGAGCAGTACTTC; CDR3: CASSPNGYEQYF